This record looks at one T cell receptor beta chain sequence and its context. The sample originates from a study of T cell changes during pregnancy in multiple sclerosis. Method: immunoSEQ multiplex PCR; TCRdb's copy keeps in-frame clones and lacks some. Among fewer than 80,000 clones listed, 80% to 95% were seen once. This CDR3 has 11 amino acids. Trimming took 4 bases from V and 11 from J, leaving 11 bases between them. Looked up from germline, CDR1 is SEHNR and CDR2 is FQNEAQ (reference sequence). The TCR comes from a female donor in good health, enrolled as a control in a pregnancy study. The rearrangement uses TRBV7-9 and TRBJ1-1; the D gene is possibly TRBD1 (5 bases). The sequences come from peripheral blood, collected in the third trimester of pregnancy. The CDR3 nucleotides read TGTGCCAGCAGCTCAGGGAGGAGGGCTTTCTTT. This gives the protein CASSSGRRAFF.